Listed below are T cell receptor beta chains from one sample, sequenced in a study of vaccination and CD4 T cells after COVID-19. Their antigens are not known. TCRdb independently ran MiXCR on the PCR reads; one entry per CDR3 protein. This table has more than 10,000 distinct CDR3 sequences, around 50% appearing once. The sequenced sample was cultured CD4+ T cells from blood, obtained after SARS-CoV-2 vaccination. Every receptor here comes from a human donor with COVID-19. Each CDR3 is given with its conserved first and last residue. Each record gives: J gene, V gene, D gene, clone size, CDR3 DNA, CDR3 protein. A D gene is named only where the DNA matches it firmly. Size values are once, few and many counts, or a class for expanded clones, and some rows have none.

j_call: TRBJ2-5; v_call: TRBV6-1; d_call: .; clone_size: few; cdr3_nt: TGTGCCAGCCAGGGGGGGCGGGGATTGAGAGAGACCCAGTACTTC; cdr3_aa: CASQGGRGLRETQYF
j_call: TRBJ2-7; v_call: TRBV6-1; d_call: TRBD2; clone_size: .; cdr3_nt: TGTGCCACCGGGACTACAAACTCCTACGAGCAGTACTTC; cdr3_aa: CATGTTNSYEQYF
j_call: TRBJ2-3; v_call: TRBV7-2; d_call: .; clone_size: .; cdr3_nt: TGTGCCACCCGCTCCCGACTGTCAGATACGCAGTATTTT; cdr3_aa: CATRSRLSDTQYF
j_call: TRBJ1-6; v_call: TRBV11-3; d_call: .; clone_size: .; cdr3_nt: TGTGCCAGCAGCGCCCGGGGGAGCGGGAATTCACCCCTCCACTTT; cdr3_aa: CASSARGSGNSPLHF
j_call: TRBJ2-1; v_call: TRBV7-2; d_call: .; clone_size: .; cdr3_nt: TGTGCCAGCAGCTTAGCGCTGGGCGGGACGGCACGCGATGAGCAGTTCTTC; cdr3_aa: CASSLALGGTARDEQFF
j_call: TRBJ2-1; v_call: TRBV7-9; d_call: TRBD2; clone_size: few; cdr3_nt: TGTGCCAGCAGCTTGGGGACTACACACTTC; cdr3_aa: CASSLGTTHF
j_call: TRBJ1-5; v_call: TRBV18; d_call: .; clone_size: .; cdr3_nt: TGTGCCAGCTCACCACAGGAGAGGAACGGAAAGCCCCAGCATTTT; cdr3_aa: CASSPQERNGKPQHF
j_call: TRBJ2-7; v_call: TRBV7-2; d_call: TRBD1; clone_size: few; cdr3_nt: TGTGCCAGCAGCTCAGACAGGGATCACGAGCAGTACTTC; cdr3_aa: CASSSDRDHEQYF
j_call: TRBJ2-5; v_call: TRBV7-2; d_call: TRBD2; clone_size: few; cdr3_nt: TGTGCCAGCAGCTTGGCTGGCGGGAGAGACCAAGAGACCCAGTACTTC; cdr3_aa: CASSLAGGRDQETQYF
j_call: TRBJ1-5; v_call: TRBV29-1; d_call: .; clone_size: .; cdr3_nt: TGCAGCGCGTCCCTAGGGGAAGATCAGCCCCAGCATTTT; cdr3_aa: CSASLGEDQPQHF
j_call: TRBJ2-7; v_call: TRBV6-5; d_call: .; clone_size: .; cdr3_nt: TGTGCCAGCAGTTACGGGGCTACCTACGAGCAGTACTTC; cdr3_aa: CASSYGATYEQYF
j_call: TRBJ2-5; v_call: TRBV6-5; d_call: .; clone_size: .; cdr3_nt: TGTGCCAGCAGTTACACAGGCCCCCAAGAGACCCAGTACTTC; cdr3_aa: CASSYTGPQETQYF
j_call: TRBJ2-7; v_call: TRBV7-7; d_call: TRBD2; clone_size: .; cdr3_nt: TGTGCTAGCAGCTTGAGGGAGGGCTTAGGCGAGCAGTACTTC; cdr3_aa: CASSLREGLGEQYF
j_call: TRBJ2-6; v_call: TRBV5-1; d_call: .; clone_size: .; cdr3_nt: TGCGCCAGCAGCTTCGGTCCCGGCTCTGGGGCCAACGTCCTGACTTTC; cdr3_aa: CASSFGPGSGANVLTF
j_call: TRBJ1-2; v_call: TRBV30; d_call: .; clone_size: few; cdr3_nt: TGTGCCTGGAGTGTACTAGCAGGGTCTCCTAACTATGGCTACACCTTC; cdr3_aa: CAWSVLAGSPNYGYTF
j_call: TRBJ1-2; v_call: TRBV6-1; d_call: .; clone_size: .; cdr3_nt: TGTGCCAGCAGTACTAGCCGTACCGGACTTTACTATGGCTACACCTTC; cdr3_aa: CASSTSRTGLYYGYTF
j_call: TRBJ2-7; v_call: TRBV11-2; d_call: .; clone_size: .; cdr3_nt: TGTGCCAGCAGCAAACTCCCGGGACCGGGGTCCTACGAGCAGTACTTC; cdr3_aa: CASSKLPGPGSYEQYF
j_call: TRBJ1-5; v_call: TRBV19; d_call: TRBD1; clone_size: few; cdr3_nt: TGTGCCAGTACCGCTTCCGGGACAGGGTGGCGTCAGCCCCAGCATTTT; cdr3_aa: CASTASGTGWRQPQHF
j_call: TRBJ1-2; v_call: TRBV20-1; d_call: .; clone_size: few; cdr3_nt: TGCAGTGCTAGATTGGGCGGAAACTATGGCTACACCTTC; cdr3_aa: CSARLGGNYGYTF
j_call: TRBJ2-3; v_call: TRBV29-1; d_call: .; clone_size: .; cdr3_nt: TGCAGCGCCCTGGACCCGGGTACGCAGTATTTT; cdr3_aa: CSALDPGTQYF
j_call: TRBJ2-3; v_call: TRBV6-5; d_call: TRBD2; clone_size: .; cdr3_nt: TGTGCCAGCGGATACTCTAGCGGAGCTAGCACAGATACGCAGTATTTT; cdr3_aa: CASGYSSGASTDTQYF
j_call: TRBJ1-2; v_call: TRBV24-1; d_call: TRBD1; clone_size: .; cdr3_nt: TGTGCCACCAGTGACGATTCGACAGGGGACTATGGCTACACCTTC; cdr3_aa: CATSDDSTGDYGYTF
j_call: TRBJ2-5; v_call: TRBV7-3; d_call: .; clone_size: .; cdr3_nt: TGTGCCAGCAGCCGGGGGTGGTTAGAGACCCAGTACTTC; cdr3_aa: CASSRGWLETQYF
j_call: TRBJ1-3; v_call: TRBV7-9; d_call: .; clone_size: .; cdr3_nt: TGTGCCAGCAGCTACAGGGTAACTGGAAACACCATATATTTT; cdr3_aa: CASSYRVTGNTIYF
j_call: TRBJ1-5; v_call: TRBV30; d_call: .; clone_size: .; cdr3_nt: TGTGCCTGGCGACAACCCCGGAGCGATCAGCCCCAGCATTTT; cdr3_aa: CAWRQPRSDQPQHF
j_call: TRBJ2-6; v_call: TRBV6-1; d_call: TRBD1; clone_size: few; cdr3_nt: TGTGCCAGCAGTCGAGCTCCCGGGACAGGGATCTCTGGGGCCAACGTCCTGACTTTC; cdr3_aa: CASSRAPGTGISGANVLTF
j_call: TRBJ1-5; v_call: TRBV15; d_call: .; clone_size: .; cdr3_nt: TGTGCCACCAGCAGAGCGGACGGGCCCCAGCATTTT; cdr3_aa: CATSRADGPQHF
j_call: TRBJ1-5; v_call: TRBV15; d_call: .; clone_size: .; cdr3_nt: TGTGCCACCCTCGGGGGGGGCCCCGATCAGCCCCAGCATTTT; cdr3_aa: CATLGGGPDQPQHF
j_call: TRBJ2-7; v_call: TRBV12-3/TRBV12-4; d_call: .; clone_size: .; cdr3_nt: TGTGCCAGCAGCGTACAGTTTACCTACGAGCAGTACTTC; cdr3_aa: CASSVQFTYEQYF
j_call: TRBJ1-4; v_call: TRBV4-1; d_call: .; clone_size: once; cdr3_nt: TGCGCCAGCAGCCAAGACGGCAGGGGTGAAAAACTGTTTTTT; cdr3_aa: CASSQDGRGEKLFF
j_call: TRBJ1-6; v_call: TRBV7-2; d_call: TRBD1; clone_size: few; cdr3_nt: TGTGCCAGCAGCTTAGACAGGGGGCCTAATTCACCCCTCCACTTT; cdr3_aa: CASSLDRGPNSPLHF
j_call: TRBJ1-5; v_call: TRBV6-1; d_call: TRBD1; clone_size: .; cdr3_nt: TGTGCCACTACAAAGGGGACAGGGGGCGTCCAGCCCCAGCATTTT; cdr3_aa: CATTKGTGGVQPQHF
j_call: TRBJ2-6; v_call: TRBV6-1; d_call: TRBD1; clone_size: .; cdr3_nt: TGTGCCAGCACTGACAGGGCCGGGGCCAACGTCCTGACTTTC; cdr3_aa: CASTDRAGANVLTF
j_call: TRBJ2-4; v_call: TRBV27; d_call: .; clone_size: .; cdr3_nt: TGTGCCAGCAGAAACATTCAGTACTTC; cdr3_aa: CASRNIQYF
j_call: TRBJ1-1; v_call: TRBV11-3; d_call: .; clone_size: .; cdr3_nt: TGTGCCAGCAGCTTAGAGGGCCCAGGATCGAACACTGAAGCTTTCTTT; cdr3_aa: CASSLEGPGSNTEAFF
j_call: TRBJ2-3; v_call: TRBV7-9; d_call: TRBD2; clone_size: once; cdr3_nt: TGTGCCAGCAGCTTAGGGACTAGGTACACAGATACGCAGTATTTT; cdr3_aa: CASSLGTRYTDTQYF
j_call: TRBJ2-7; v_call: TRBV11-1; d_call: TRBD1; clone_size: .; cdr3_nt: TGTGCCAGCAGCCGCAGGGGGCAGGATAAAGGCGAGCAGTACTTC; cdr3_aa: CASSRRGQDKGEQYF
j_call: TRBJ2-1; v_call: TRBV7-9; d_call: .; clone_size: .; cdr3_nt: TGTGCCAGCAGCCCCGAAGTCGGTGAGCAGTTCTTC; cdr3_aa: CASSPEVGEQFF
j_call: TRBJ2-1; v_call: TRBV12-3/TRBV12-4; d_call: TRBD2; clone_size: .; cdr3_nt: TGTGCCAGCAGTGTACTAGCGATTGAGCAGTTCTTC; cdr3_aa: CASSVLAIEQFF
j_call: TRBJ1-1; v_call: TRBV27; d_call: TRBD1; clone_size: .; cdr3_nt: TGTGCCAGCGGATTACTACCGGGACAGGGGGCAACTGAAGCTTTCTTT; cdr3_aa: CASGLLPGQGATEAFF
j_call: TRBJ1-1; v_call: TRBV30; d_call: TRBD1; clone_size: few; cdr3_nt: TGTGCCTGGAGTCAGGGGGGGTCGGACACTGAAGCTTTCTTT; cdr3_aa: CAWSQGGSDTEAFF
j_call: TRBJ1-5; v_call: TRBV6-1; d_call: TRBD1; clone_size: .; cdr3_nt: TGTGCCAGCAGTGCCGGGACAGGGGGACTATATAGCAATCAGCCCCAGCATTTT; cdr3_aa: CASSAGTGGLYSNQPQHF
j_call: TRBJ1-2; v_call: TRBV7-6; d_call: .; clone_size: large; cdr3_nt: TGTGCCAGCAGCCCAAGCGATACCGGTGTCTATGGCTACACCTTC; cdr3_aa: CASSPSDTGVYGYTF
j_call: TRBJ2-1; v_call: TRBV20-1; d_call: TRBD2; clone_size: .; cdr3_nt: TGCAGTGCTAGGTCGGGGGGAATAAATGAGCAGTTCTTC; cdr3_aa: CSARSGGINEQFF
j_call: TRBJ2-2; v_call: TRBV7-9; d_call: .; clone_size: .; cdr3_nt: TGTGCCAGCAGCTTTGGGCCGGGGGCGAACACCGGGGAGCTGTTTTTT; cdr3_aa: CASSFGPGANTGELFF
j_call: TRBJ2-7; v_call: TRBV7-2; d_call: TRBD1; clone_size: .; cdr3_nt: TGTGCCAGCAGCTTCAGGGACAGGCCCGCGGAGCAGTACTTC; cdr3_aa: CASSFRDRPAEQYF
j_call: TRBJ2-7; v_call: TRBV9; d_call: .; clone_size: few; cdr3_nt: TGTGCCAGCAGCGTAGAGATAGGGCGAGATGAGCAGTACTTC; cdr3_aa: CASSVEIGRDEQYF
j_call: TRBJ2-5; v_call: TRBV27; d_call: TRBD2; clone_size: few; cdr3_nt: TGTGCCAGCAGCTCCGTGGAAGCGGGGGGGCGGGAGACCCAGTACTTC; cdr3_aa: CASSSVEAGGRETQYF
j_call: TRBJ2-5; v_call: TRBV6-1; d_call: TRBD2; clone_size: .; cdr3_nt: TGTGCCACCAATTCCCGAGTGGCGGGGGGCCAAGAGACCCAGTACTTC; cdr3_aa: CATNSRVAGGQETQYF
j_call: TRBJ1-5; v_call: TRBV20-1; d_call: TRBD1; clone_size: .; cdr3_nt: TGCAGTGCTAGAGTACCCGGACAGGGGGCGAATCAGCCCCAGCATTTT; cdr3_aa: CSARVPGQGANQPQHF
j_call: TRBJ2-7; v_call: TRBV7-9; d_call: .; clone_size: .; cdr3_nt: TGTGCCAGCAGCTCTGGGACACCCTACGAGCAGTACTTC; cdr3_aa: CASSSGTPYEQYF
j_call: TRBJ1-2; v_call: TRBV29-1; d_call: .; clone_size: once; cdr3_nt: TGCAGCGTATTAGGGCAGGATAACTATGGCTACACCTTC; cdr3_aa: CSVLGQDNYGYTF
j_call: TRBJ1-5; v_call: TRBV7-2; d_call: TRBD1; clone_size: .; cdr3_nt: TGTGCCAGCAGCGGGGGGGACAGGAGCAATCAGCCCCAGCATTTT; cdr3_aa: CASSGGDRSNQPQHF
j_call: TRBJ1-6; v_call: TRBV2; d_call: TRBD1; clone_size: .; cdr3_nt: TGTGCCAGCAGGCGGGACAGGGCTGATTCACCCCTCCACTTT; cdr3_aa: CASRRDRADSPLHF